The sequence of this TCR beta chain was determined in a study of blood T cell repertoires in COVID-19. Study overall: Sites in the United States, Italy and Spain provided acute and convalescent COVID-19 samples.

Repertoires were generated with immunoSEQ multiplex PCR, while TCRdb's copy carries only in-frame clones and drops some. Seen here are 20,000 to 25,000 clones, roughly nine tenths observed once, and the top ten hold roughly 30%. The J segment lost 3 bases and the V segment lost 0 bases, leaving 2 bases of the junction unmatched. From germline, CDR1 is SGHRS and CDR2 YFSETQ. CDR3 length equals 15 residues. The origin of this receptor is a woman between 70 and 85 years old with active COVID-19. The rearrangement joins TRBV5-1 to TRBJ2-3; 9 bases fit TRBD1. Sequencing used peripheral blood. DNA of the CDR3: TGCGCCAGCAGCTTGGGGACAGGGGAAACAGATACGCAGTATTTT. Protein: CASSLGTGETDTQYF. The full variable domain, rest sourced from reference TRBV5-1 and TRBJ2-3, is KAGVTQTPRYLIKTRGQQVTLSCSPISGHRSVSWYQQTPGQGLQFLFEYFSETQRNKGNFPGRFSGRQFSNSRSEMNVSTLELGDSALYLCASSLGTGETDTQYFGPGTRLTVL.